These 15 T cell receptor beta chains were sequenced from one sample in a study of technical replicates of blood from several donors. The protocol was immunoSEQ multiplex PCR, while the TCRdb copy is restricted to in-frame clones and leaves out a portion. The top ten clones hold roughly 4.6% of a sample with around 67,000 clones, around 85% of them seen once. Sequenced input: PBMCs. These TCRs come from a human donor in good health. Some clones in this sample may be carry-over from other donors' samples.

The J gene is TRBJ1-2, the V gene TRBV29-1, with a weak D call TRBD1 (5 bases). CDR1 and CDR2 (germline): SQVTM, ANQGSEA. Trimming pared 7 bases from V and 4 bases from J, leaving 10 bases between. The CDR3 consists of 11 residues. CDR3 amino acids: CSARDSYGYTF. The CDR3 DNA sequence: TGCAGCGCCCGAGACAGCTATGGCTACACCTTC.

This rearrangement joins TRBV2 to TRBJ2-2; TRBD1 aligns across 7 bases. V dropped 7 bases and J dropped 2; count of bases not matched to a gene: 7. The CDR3 length is 15 residues. The germline V gene has CDR1 SNHLY and CDR2 FYNNEI. In nucleotides, the CDR3 is TGTGCCAGCACCAGACAGGGTTTAAACACCGGGGAGCTGTTTTTT. Its translation: CASTRQGLNTGELFF.

The chain has TRBV5-1 and TRBJ2-5, with 10 bases lining up with TRBD2. The ends lost 0 bases at V and 2 bases at J; junction bases unmatched: 13. The CDR3 runs to 19 residues. From germline, CDR1 is SGHRS and CDR2 YFSETQ. CDR3 protein: CASSLELAGGARKQETQYF. The CDR3 nucleotides are TGCGCCAGCAGCTTGGAGTTAGCGGGAGGCGCACGCAAGCAAGAGACCCAGTACTTC.

This clone has a single count. The chain uses TRBV4-2 and TRBJ2-3; no firm D call. The CDR3 is 13 residues long. V gave up 4 bases and J gave up 5 bases, with 10 bases separating them. Germline V CDR1 and CDR2: LGHNA, YNFKEQ. DNA for the CDR3: TGTGCCAGCAGCCCCCGACTTGGAGATACGCAGTATTTT. This encodes CASSPRLGDTQYF.

V usage is TRBV7-9 and J usage is TRBJ2-2, with D hard to call. Per the germline V gene, CDR1 is SEHNR and CDR2 is FQNEAQ (reference sequence). CDR3 length equals 14 residues. Trimming shortened V by 5 bases and J by 6 bases, and 13 bases separated the two germline ends. The CDR3 is CASSPSGKPGELFF. CDR3 sequence (DNA): TGTGCCAGCAGCCCTAGTGGCAAGCCCGGGGAGCTGTTTTTT.

The chain combines TRBV21-1 with TRBJ2-2; the table's D gene call, TRBD2, was not cross checked with the DNA. TRBV21-1 is tagged as a pseudogene. The CDR3 is 13 amino acids. The CDR3 nucleotides are TGTGCCAGCAGCCACGGGAGGGCCGGGGAGCTGTTTTTT. Translation: CASSHGRAGELFF.

The chain uses TRBV6-5 and TRBJ1-1; D unresolved. CDR1 is MNHEY and CDR2 is SVGAGI in the germline V gene. This CDR3 has 13 residues. V lost 0 bases and J lost 6, with 8 bases in between. CDR3 amino acids: CASSYSGQPEAFF. The CDR3 bases are TGTGCCAGCAGTTACTCGGGCCAGCCTGAAGCTTTCTTT.

The V call is TRBV11-1, the J call TRBJ2-2, with D hard to call. The CDR3 is 14 residues long. The V gene lost 5 bases and the J gene lost 0 bases, with 7 bases spanning the gap. Germline CDR1 is SGHAT and CDR2 is FQDESV (reference sequence). CDR3 in DNA: TGTGCCAGCAGCGAACACACGAACACCGGGGAGCTGTTTTTT. This gives the protein CASSEHTNTGELFF.

This clone was detected once. The chain uses TRBV7-9 and TRBJ1-2; TRBD1 aligns across 8 bases. The CDR3 runs to 15 residues. Germline trimming cut 6 bases from V and 4 bases from J; bases unmatched to any gene: 10. Germline-derived CDR1 and CDR2 are SEHNR and FQNEAQ (reference sequence). The CDR3 nucleotides read TGTGCCAGCAGTTTGGGACAGGCGCCAGCCTATGGCTACACCTTC. Its protein product is CASSLGQAPAYGYTF.

This chain links TRBV2 with TRBJ2-7; D might be TRBD1 (7 bases). There are 15 residues in the CDR3. CDR1 is SNHLY, CDR2 FYNNEI, per germline. V lost 6 bases and J lost 3, with 18 bases in between. CDR3 loop: CASSAGRGRHYEQYF. DNA of the CDR3: TGTGCCAGCAGCGCCGGCAGGGGGAGGCACTACGAGCAGTACTTC.

The chain employs TRBV7-9 and TRBJ2-5; TRBD2 matches 12 bases. From germline, CDR1 is SEHNR and CDR2 FQNEAQ (reference sequence). V lost 4 bases to trimming and J lost 1 base; unmatched junction nucleotides: 4. The CDR3 loop spans 16 amino acids. CDR3 nucleotide sequence: TGTGCCAGCAGCTCCGGGACTAGCGGGCCCCAAGAGACCCAGTACTTC. It yields the protein CASSSGTSGPQETQYF.

This clone ranks as medium-sized. J is TRBJ2-7 and V is TRBV15, with 8 nucleotides matching TRBD1. CDR1 is LNHNV and CDR2 is YYDKDF in the germline V gene (reference sequence). The CDR3 is 14 amino acids. J gave up 5 bases and V 1 base, and 4 bases lay outside the gene matches. The CDR3 nucleotides read TGTGCCACCAGCAGAGGAGACAGGGGTCACGAGCAGTACTTC. Translation: CATSRGDRGHEQYF.

The chain employs TRBV27 and TRBJ1-1; 7 bases agree with TRBD1. Germline V gives CDR1 MNHEY, CDR2 SMNVEV (reference sequence). CDR3 length: 14 amino acids. J lost 6 bases, V lost 5 bases, and 9 bases had no gene match. The CDR3 nucleotides are TGTGCCAGCAGTAACATAGGGGGCGCCCCTGAAGCTTTCTTT. This encodes CASSNIGGAPEAFF.

V usage is TRBV6-5 and J usage is TRBJ2-5; TRBD2 matches 7 bases. V was clipped by 4 bases and J by 6 bases; unmatched bases: 8. Germline CDR1 reads MNHEY; CDR2 reads SVGAGI. The CDR3 consists of 14 residues. The chain's CDR3 is CASSFGREVQTQYF. In nucleotides, the CDR3 is TGTGCCAGCAGTTTCGGACGGGAGGTGCAGACCCAGTACTTC.

V usage is TRBV7-6 and J usage is TRBJ2-5, with 7 bases aligning to TRBD2. This CDR3 is 16 amino acids long. V gave up 5 bases and J gave up 5 bases; unmatched junction bases: 14. Germline loops: CDR1 SGHVS, CDR2 FNYEAQ. The CDR3 protein is CASSLSGGGVGETQYF. The CDR3 nucleotides are TGTGCCAGCAGCCTCTCCGGCGGGGGAGTAGGGGAGACCCAGTACTTC.